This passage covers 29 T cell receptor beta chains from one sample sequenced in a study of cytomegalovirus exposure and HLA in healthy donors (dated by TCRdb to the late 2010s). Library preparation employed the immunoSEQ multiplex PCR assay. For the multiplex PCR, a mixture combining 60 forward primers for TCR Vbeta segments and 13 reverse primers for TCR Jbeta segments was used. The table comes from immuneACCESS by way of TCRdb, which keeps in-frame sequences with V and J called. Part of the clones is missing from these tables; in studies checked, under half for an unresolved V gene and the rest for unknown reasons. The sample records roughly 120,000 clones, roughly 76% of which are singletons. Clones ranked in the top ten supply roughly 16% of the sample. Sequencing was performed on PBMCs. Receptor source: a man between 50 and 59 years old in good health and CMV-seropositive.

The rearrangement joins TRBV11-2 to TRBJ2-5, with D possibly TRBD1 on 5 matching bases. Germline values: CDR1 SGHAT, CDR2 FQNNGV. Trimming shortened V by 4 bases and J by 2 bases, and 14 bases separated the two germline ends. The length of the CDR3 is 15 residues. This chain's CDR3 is CASSSRRTIQETQYF. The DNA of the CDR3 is TGTGCCAGCAGCTCCCGAAGGACAATACAAGAGACCCAGTACTTC.

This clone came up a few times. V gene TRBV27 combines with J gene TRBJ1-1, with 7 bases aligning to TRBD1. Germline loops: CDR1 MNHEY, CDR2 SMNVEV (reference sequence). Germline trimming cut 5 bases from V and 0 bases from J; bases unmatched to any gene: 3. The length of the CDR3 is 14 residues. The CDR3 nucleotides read TGTGCCAGCAGTCGACAGGGTATGAACACTGAAGCTTTCTTT. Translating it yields CASSRQGMNTEAFF.

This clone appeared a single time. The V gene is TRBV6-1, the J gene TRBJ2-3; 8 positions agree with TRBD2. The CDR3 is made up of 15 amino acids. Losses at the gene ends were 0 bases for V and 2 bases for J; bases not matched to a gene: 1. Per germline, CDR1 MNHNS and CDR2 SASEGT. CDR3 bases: TGTGCCAGCAGTGAAGCTAGCGGGACCACAGATACGCAGTATTTT. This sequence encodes CASSEASGTTDTQYF.

The CDR3 DNA reads as TGTGCCAGCAGTGAGGCCGGGGGGGCAGATACGCAGTATTTT. Residues: CASSEAGGADTQYF. V is TRBV2 and J is TRBJ2-3, with 8 bases aligning to TRBD2. This CDR3 region has 14 residues. The junction had 3 bases not matched to a gene; V was cut back by 3 bases and J by 4 bases. Germline CDR1 reads SNHLY; CDR2 reads FYNNEI.

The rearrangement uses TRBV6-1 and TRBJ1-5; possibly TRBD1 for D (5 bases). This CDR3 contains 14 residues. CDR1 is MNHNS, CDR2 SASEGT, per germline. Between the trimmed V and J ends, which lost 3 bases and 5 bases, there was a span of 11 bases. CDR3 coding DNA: TGTGCCAGCAGTGAGGACACCGCGCATCAGCCCCAGCATTTT. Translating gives CASSEDTAHQPQHF.

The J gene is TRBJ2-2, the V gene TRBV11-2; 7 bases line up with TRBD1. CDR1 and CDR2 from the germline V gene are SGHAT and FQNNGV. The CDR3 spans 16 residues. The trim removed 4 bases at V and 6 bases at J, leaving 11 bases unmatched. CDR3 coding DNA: TGTGCCAGCAGCTCCCACGTGGGACAGATCGCCGGGGAGCTGTTTTTT. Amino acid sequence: CASSSHVGQIAGELFF.

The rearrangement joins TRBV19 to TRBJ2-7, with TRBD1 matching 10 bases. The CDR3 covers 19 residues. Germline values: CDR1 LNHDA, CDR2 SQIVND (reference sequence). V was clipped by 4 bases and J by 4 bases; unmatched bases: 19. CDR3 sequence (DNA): TGTGCCAGTAGTACATCCCCCCGACAGGGGGCGGGGGGTGAATACGAGCAGTACTTC. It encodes CASSTSPRQGAGGEYEQYF.

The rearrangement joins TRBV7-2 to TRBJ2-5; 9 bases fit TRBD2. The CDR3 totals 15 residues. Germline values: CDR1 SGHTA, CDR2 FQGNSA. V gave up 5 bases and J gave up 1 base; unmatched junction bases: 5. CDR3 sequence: CASSQGGRGQETQYF. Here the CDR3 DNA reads TGTGCCAGCAGCCAGGGCGGGAGGGGCCAAGAGACCCAGTACTTC.

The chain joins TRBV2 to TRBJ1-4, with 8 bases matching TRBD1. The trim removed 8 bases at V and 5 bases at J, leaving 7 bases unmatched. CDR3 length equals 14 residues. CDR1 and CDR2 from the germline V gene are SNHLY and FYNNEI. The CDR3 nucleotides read TGTGCCAGCGGAAGACAGGGGCCAAATGAAAAACTGTTTTTT. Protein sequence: CASGRQGPNEKLFF.

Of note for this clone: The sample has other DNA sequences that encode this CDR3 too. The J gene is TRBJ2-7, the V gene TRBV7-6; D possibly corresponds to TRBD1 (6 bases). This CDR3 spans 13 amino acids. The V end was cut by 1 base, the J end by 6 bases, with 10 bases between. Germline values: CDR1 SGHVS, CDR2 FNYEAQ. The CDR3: CASSLVMDSEQYF. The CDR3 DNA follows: TGTGCCAGCAGCTTAGTCATGGACAGCGAGCAGTACTTC.

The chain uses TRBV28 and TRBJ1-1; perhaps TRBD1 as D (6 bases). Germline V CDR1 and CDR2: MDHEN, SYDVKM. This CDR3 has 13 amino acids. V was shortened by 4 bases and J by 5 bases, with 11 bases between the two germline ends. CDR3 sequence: CASSSGAGTEAFF. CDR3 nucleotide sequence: TGTGCCAGCAGTTCAGGGGCGGGTACTGAAGCTTTCTTT.

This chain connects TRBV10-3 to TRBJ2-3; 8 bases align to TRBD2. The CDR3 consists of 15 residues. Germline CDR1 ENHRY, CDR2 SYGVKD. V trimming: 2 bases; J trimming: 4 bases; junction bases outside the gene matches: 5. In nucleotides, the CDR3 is TGTGCCATCAGTGAGGGCGCGGGGGGTCCAGATACGCAGTATTTT. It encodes CAISEGAGGPDTQYF.

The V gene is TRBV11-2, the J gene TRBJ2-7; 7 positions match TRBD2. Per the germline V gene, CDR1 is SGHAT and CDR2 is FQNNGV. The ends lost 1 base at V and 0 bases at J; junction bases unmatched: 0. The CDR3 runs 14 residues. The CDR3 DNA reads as TGTGCCAGCAGCTTAGGGGGGGGCTCCTACGAGCAGTACTTC. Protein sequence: CASSLGGGSYEQYF. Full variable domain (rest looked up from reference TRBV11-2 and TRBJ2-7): EAGVAQSPRYKIIEKRQSVAFWCNPISGHATLYWYQQILGQGPKLLIQFQNNGVVDDSQLPKDRFSAERLKGVDSTLKIQPAKLEDSAVYLCASSLGGGSYEQYFGPGTRLTVT.

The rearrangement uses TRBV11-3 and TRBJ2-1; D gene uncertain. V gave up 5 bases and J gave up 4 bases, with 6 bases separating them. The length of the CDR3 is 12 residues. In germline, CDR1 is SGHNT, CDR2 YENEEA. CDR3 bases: TGTGCCAGCAGCAAGCGATACAATGAGCAGTTCTTC. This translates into CASSKRYNEQFF. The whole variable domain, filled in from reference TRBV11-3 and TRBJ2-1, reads EAGVVQSPRYKIIEKKQPVAFWCNPISGHNTLYWYLQNLGQGPELLIRYENEEAVDDSQLPKDRFSAERLKGVDSTLKIQPAELGDSAVYLCASSKRYNEQFFGPGTRLTVL.

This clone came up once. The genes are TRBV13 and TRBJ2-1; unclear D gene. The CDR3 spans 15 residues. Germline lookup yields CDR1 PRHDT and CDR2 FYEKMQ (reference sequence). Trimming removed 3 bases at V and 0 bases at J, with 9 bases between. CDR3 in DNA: TGTGCCAGCAGCTTCCTAGGCGGCTCCTACAATGAGCAGTTCTTC. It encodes CASSFLGGSYNEQFF.

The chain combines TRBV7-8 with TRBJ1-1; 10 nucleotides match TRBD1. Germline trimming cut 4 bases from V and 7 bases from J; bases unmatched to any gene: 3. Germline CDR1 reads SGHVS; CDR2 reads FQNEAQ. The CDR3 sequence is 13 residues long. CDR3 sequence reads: CASSSGQGVEAFF. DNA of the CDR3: TGTGCCAGCAGCTCCGGACAGGGGGTTGAAGCTTTCTTT.

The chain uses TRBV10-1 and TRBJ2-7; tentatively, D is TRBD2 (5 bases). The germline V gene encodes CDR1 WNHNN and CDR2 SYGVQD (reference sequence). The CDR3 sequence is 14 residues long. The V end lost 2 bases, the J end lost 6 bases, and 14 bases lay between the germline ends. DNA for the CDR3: TGCGCCAGCAGTGAGGTAGAGGGTATAGGCGAGCAGTACTTC. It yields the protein CASSEVEGIGEQYF.

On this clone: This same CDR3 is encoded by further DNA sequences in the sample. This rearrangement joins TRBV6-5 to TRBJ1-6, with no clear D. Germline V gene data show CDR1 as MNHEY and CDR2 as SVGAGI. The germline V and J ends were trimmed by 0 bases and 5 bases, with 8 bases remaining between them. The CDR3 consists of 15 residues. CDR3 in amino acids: CASSYSNRDNSPLHF. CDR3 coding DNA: TGTGCCAGCAGTTACTCGAACAGAGATAATTCACCCCTCCACTTT.

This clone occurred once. DNA of the CDR3: TGTGCCAGCTCACCACCGAGGGACAGGGTCACCGGGGAGCTGTTTTTT. Translated, it gives CASSPPRDRVTGELFF. The V gene is TRBV18, the J gene TRBJ2-2, with 9 bases identical to TRBD1. There are 16 residues in the CDR3. From germline, CDR1 is KGHSH and CDR2 LQKENI. V was pared by 0 bases and J by 4 bases, with 3 bases of the junction left unmatched.

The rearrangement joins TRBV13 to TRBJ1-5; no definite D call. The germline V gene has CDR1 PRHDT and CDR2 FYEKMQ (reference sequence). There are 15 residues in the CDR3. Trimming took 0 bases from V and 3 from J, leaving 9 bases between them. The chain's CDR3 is CASSLGRVANQPQHF. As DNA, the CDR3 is TGTGCCAGCAGCTTAGGCCGGGTTGCCAATCAGCCCCAGCATTTT.

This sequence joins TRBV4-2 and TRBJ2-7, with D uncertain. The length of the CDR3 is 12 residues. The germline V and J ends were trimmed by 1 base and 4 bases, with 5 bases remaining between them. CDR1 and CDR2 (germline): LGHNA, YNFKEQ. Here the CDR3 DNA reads TGTGCCAGCAGCCAAGGAGGTTACGAGCAGTACTTC. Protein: CASSQGGYEQYF.

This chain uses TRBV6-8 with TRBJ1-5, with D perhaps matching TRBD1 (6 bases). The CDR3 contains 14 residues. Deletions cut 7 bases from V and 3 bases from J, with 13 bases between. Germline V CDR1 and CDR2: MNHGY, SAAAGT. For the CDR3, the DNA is TGTGCCAGCATTCTACAGGGTTTCAATCAGCCCCAGCATTTT. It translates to CASILQGFNQPQHF.

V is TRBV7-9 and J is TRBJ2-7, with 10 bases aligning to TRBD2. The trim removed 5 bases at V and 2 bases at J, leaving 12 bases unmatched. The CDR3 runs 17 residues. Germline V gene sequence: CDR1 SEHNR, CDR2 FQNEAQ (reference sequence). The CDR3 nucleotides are TGTGCCAGCAGCCTACGACTAGCGGGTCTCCCTCCCTACGAGCAGTACTTC. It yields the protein CASSLRLAGLPPYEQYF.

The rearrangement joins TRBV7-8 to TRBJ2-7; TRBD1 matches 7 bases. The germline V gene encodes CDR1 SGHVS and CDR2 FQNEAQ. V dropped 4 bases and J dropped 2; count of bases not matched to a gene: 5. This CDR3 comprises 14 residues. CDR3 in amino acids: CASSSGTAAYEQYF. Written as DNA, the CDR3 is TGTGCCAGCAGCTCCGGGACAGCGGCCTACGAGCAGTACTTC.

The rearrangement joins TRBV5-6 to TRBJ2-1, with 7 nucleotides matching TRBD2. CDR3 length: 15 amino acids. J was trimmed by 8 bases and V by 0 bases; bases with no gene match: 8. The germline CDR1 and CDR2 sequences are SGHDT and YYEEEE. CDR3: CASSLARDYLHEQFF. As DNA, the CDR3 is TGTGCCAGCAGCTTGGCCCGGGACTATCTCCATGAGCAGTTCTTC.

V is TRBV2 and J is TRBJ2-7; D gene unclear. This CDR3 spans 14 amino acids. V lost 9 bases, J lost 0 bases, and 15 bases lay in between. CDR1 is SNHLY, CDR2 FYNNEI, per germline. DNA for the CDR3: TGTGCCAGTGGCCTTACAGAGATCTCCTACGAGCAGTACTTC. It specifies CASGLTEISYEQYF.

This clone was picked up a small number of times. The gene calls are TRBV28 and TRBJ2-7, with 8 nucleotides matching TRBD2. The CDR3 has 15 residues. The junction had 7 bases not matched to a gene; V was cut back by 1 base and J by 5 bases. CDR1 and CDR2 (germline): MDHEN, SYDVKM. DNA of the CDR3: TGTGCCAGCAGTTTATACGGGAGCGGGAGACACGAGCAGTACTTC. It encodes CASSLYGSGRHEQYF. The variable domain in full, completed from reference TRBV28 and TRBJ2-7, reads DVKVTQSSRYLVKRTGEKVFLECVQDMDHENMFWYRQDPGLGLRLIYFSYDVKMKEKGDIPEGYSVSREKKERFSLILESASTNQTSMYLCASSLYGSGRHEQYFGPGTRLTVT.

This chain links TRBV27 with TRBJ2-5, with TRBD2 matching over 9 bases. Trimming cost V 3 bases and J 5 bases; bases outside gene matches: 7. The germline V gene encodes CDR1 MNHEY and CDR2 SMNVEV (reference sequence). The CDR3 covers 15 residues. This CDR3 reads CASSLGASGAETQYF. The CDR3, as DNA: TGTGCCAGCAGTTTGGGGGCTAGCGGGGCGGAGACCCAGTACTTC.

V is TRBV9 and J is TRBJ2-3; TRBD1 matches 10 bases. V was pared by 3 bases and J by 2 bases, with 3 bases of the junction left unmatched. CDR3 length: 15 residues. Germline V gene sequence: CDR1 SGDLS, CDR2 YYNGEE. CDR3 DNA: TGTGCCAGCAGCGCGGGACAGGGGATCACAGATACGCAGTATTTT. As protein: CASSAGQGITDTQYF.